The clone carrying this T cell receptor (beta chain) was recorded a few times. Its specificity is unknown. The data were taken from a study of CD8 T cells in ankylosing spondylitis. Study-wide results and caveats: As for the disease-linked clones, they showed a CD8+ phenotype and occurred at relatively low frequencies in peripheral blood. Clones linked to disease were reported to show significant enrichment in matched ankylosing spondylitis synovial fluid.

TCRdb processed the 5' RACE reads anew with MiXCR; each CDR3 protein has one entry. The table records 350,000 to 400,000 distinct CDR3 sequences, about 20% of them present only once. Per the germline V gene, CDR1 is LNHNV and CDR2 is YYDKDF (reference sequence). Trimming stripped 1 base from V and 4 bases from J, with 12 bases between. The CDR3 is 15 residues long. What was sequenced was blood, either unsorted or a sorted T cell fraction (not recorded which). This chain joins TRBV15 and TRBJ2-3; D gene unclear. The TCR originated in a male donor with ankylosing spondylitis or in good health (not recorded which). The CDR3: CATSRASETADTQYF. The CDR3 DNA reads as TGTGCCACCAGCAGAGCCTCTGAAACGGCAGATACGCAGTATTTT. Full variable domain (remainder filled in from reference TRBV15 and TRBJ2-3): DAMVIQNPRYQVTQFGKPVTLSCSQTLNHNVMYWYQQKSSQAPKLLFHYYDKDFNNEADTPDNFQSRRPNTSFCFLDIRSPGLGDTAMYLCATSRASETADTQYFGPGTRLTVL.